Presented here are 18 T cell receptor beta chains from one specimen sequenced in a study of blood T cell repertoires in COVID-19 (TCRdb year 2020). The library was made by the immunoSEQ multiplex PCR assay. This is the immuneACCESS table as TCRdb keeps it, with only in-frame sequences that have V and J called. A part of the clones is gone; compared with another copy, unresolved V genes explain less than half, and the rest is unexplained. In all, the sample holds some 400,000 clones, and roughly 92% of those were seen once. Clones ranked in the top ten supply more than 0.85% of the sample. Material: PBMCs or T cells enriched from blood (not recorded which). The receptors derive from a woman aged 35 to 49 who had been exposed to COVID-19.

This clone occurred a few times. The rearrangement joins TRBV29-1 to TRBJ2-1, with 7 bases identical to TRBD2. The germline CDR1 and CDR2 sequences are SQVTM and ANQGSEA. The trim removed 3 bases at V and 10 bases at J, leaving 12 bases unmatched. This CDR3 is built from 14 residues. The CDR3, as DNA: TGCAGCGTTGACTCGGGGGGATTGGGATCGGAGCAGTTCTTC. Translating gives CSVDSGGLGSEQFF.

In DNA, the CDR3 is TGTGCCAGTAGGAAAGACGGACAGGTTAGCTCCTACGAGCAGTACTTC. It encodes CASRKDGQVSSYEQYF. The chain has TRBV19 and TRBJ2-7; 7 bases line up with TRBD1. The CDR3 totals 16 residues. Germline trimming cut 6 bases from V and 0 bases from J; bases unmatched to any gene: 11. The germline CDR1 and CDR2 sequences are LNHDA and SQIVND (reference sequence).

V gene TRBV29-1 combines with J gene TRBJ1-2; 7 nucleotides match TRBD1. The ends lost 8 bases at V and 5 bases at J; junction bases unmatched: 11. The CDR3 covers 13 residues. Germline V gene data show CDR1 as SQVTM and CDR2 as ANQGSEA. CDR3 coding DNA: TGCAGCATACCGGGACAGAAGACTTATGGCTACACCTTC. Residues: CSIPGQKTYGYTF. Filled out from reference TRBV29-1 and TRBJ1-2, the complete variable domain reads SAVISQKPSRDICQRGTSLTIQCQVDSQVTMMFWYRQQPGQSLTLIATANQGSEATYESGFVIDKFPISRPNLTFSTLTVSNMSPEDSSIYLCSIPGQKTYGYTFGSGTRLTVV.

The DNA of the CDR3 is TGTGCCAGCAGTGAAACGACAGCAACTAATGAAAAACTGTTTTTT. This translates into CASSETTATNEKLFF. V gene TRBV6-1 combines with J gene TRBJ1-4, with a tentative D call TRBD1 (5 bases). Trimming left V 2 bases short and J 0 bases short, with 7 bases between. The CDR3 totals 15 residues. The germline CDR1 and CDR2 sequences are MNHNS and SASEGT.

The chain recombines TRBV19 with TRBJ1-4; 10 bases match TRBD1. Germline V gene lookup returns CDR1 LNHDA and CDR2 SQIVND (reference sequence). V was clipped by 5 bases and J by 6 bases; unmatched bases: 6. The CDR3 covers 15 residues. The chain's CDR3 is CASSGQTGGDEKLFF. The CDR3 nucleotides read TGTGCCAGTAGTGGTCAGACAGGGGGCGATGAAAAACTGTTTTTT.

The genes are TRBV11-3 and TRBJ2-7; TRBD2 might be the D (6 bases). The CDR3 sequence is 17 residues long. The germline gives CDR1 SGHNT, CDR2 YENEEA. V dropped 4 bases and J dropped 3 bases, with 22 bases sitting between them. The CDR3, as DNA: TGTGCCAGCAGCTCAGGTTCCCAGCGGGTGTCCGACTACGAGCAGTACTTC. This translates into CASSSGSQRVSDYEQYF.

This clone was observed once. The chain joins TRBV5-4 to TRBJ2-2; the match to TRBD1 covers 7 bases. V was pared by 3 bases and J by 4 bases, with 12 bases of the junction left unmatched. CDR3 size: 17 residues. The germline CDR1 and CDR2 sequences are SGHNT and YYREEE (reference sequence). This CDR3 is CASSSLQERGRTGELFF. The CDR3 bases are TGTGCCAGCAGCTCCCTACAGGAAAGGGGGCGCACCGGGGAGCTGTTTTTT.

CDR3 loop: CASRGLGQGEKLFF. CDR3 bases: TGTGCCAGCAGGGGGTTGGGGCAAGGTGAAAAACTGTTTTTT. The genes are TRBV6-5 and TRBJ1-4, with D maybe TRBD1 (5 bases). Germline lookup yields CDR1 MNHEY and CDR2 SVGAGI. The CDR3 is made up of 14 amino acids. V was shortened by 6 bases and J by 7 bases, with 15 bases between the two germline ends.

The chain joins TRBV13 to TRBJ1-3; TRBD1 aligns across 7 bases. Germline V lookup: CDR1 PRHDT, CDR2 FYEKMQ (reference sequence). The trim removed 5 bases at V and 3 bases at J, leaving 10 bases unmatched. This CDR3 region has 16 residues. DNA of the CDR3: TGTGCCAGCAGCCCGCCCGGGACAGAGAATGGAAACACCATATATTTT. It translates to CASSPPGTENGNTIYF.

The rearrangement links TRBV29-1 to TRBJ2-3; D gene uncertain. CDR3 length equals 13 residues. The germline CDR1 and CDR2 sequences are SQVTM and ANQGSEA. V was shortened by 8 bases and J by 1 base, with 13 bases between the two germline ends. The CDR3 bases are TGCAGCCTGGCCTCCCCCCGCACAGATACGCAGTATTTT. Protein sequence: CSLASPRTDTQYF.

J is TRBJ2-1 and V is TRBV2, with 11 bases aligning to TRBD2. Germline V gives CDR1 SNHLY, CDR2 FYNNEI. V dropped 0 bases and J dropped 3; count of bases not matched to a gene: 10. The CDR3 length is 19 residues. The CDR3 region is CASSEALRTSGRGYNEQFF. The CDR3 DNA is TGTGCCAGCAGTGAAGCGCTTCGAACTAGCGGGAGAGGCTACAATGAGCAGTTCTTC.

This rearrangement joins TRBV27 to TRBJ2-1; 15 nucleotides align to TRBD2. Per germline, CDR1 MNHEY and CDR2 SMNVEV (reference sequence). The J segment lost 7 bases and the V segment lost 4 bases, leaving 8 bases of the junction unmatched. The CDR3 has 17 amino acids. The CDR3 reads CASSSPGLAGGRNEQFF. The CDR3 region has the DNA TGTGCCAGCAGTTCTCCGGGACTAGCGGGGGGCAGGAATGAGCAGTTCTTC.

This chain connects TRBV2 to TRBJ2-1; 7 nucleotides agree with TRBD1. Losses at the gene ends were 6 bases for V and 1 base for J; bases not matched to a gene: 3. This CDR3 is 14 amino acids long. CDR1 and CDR2 (germline): SNHLY, FYNNEI. The CDR3 loop reads CASRRQGSYNEQFF. In nucleotides, the CDR3 is TGTGCCAGCAGACGACAGGGATCCTACAATGAGCAGTTCTTC.

The J gene is TRBJ2-2, the V gene TRBV2; D is perhaps TRBD2 (6 bases). V lost 7 bases and J 7 bases, leaving 16 bases between the germline ends. The germline V gene encodes CDR1 SNHLY and CDR2 FYNNEI. The CDR3 covers 14 residues. The chain's CDR3 is CASTIHKGLGELFF. The DNA of the CDR3 is TGTGCCAGCACAATACATAAGGGACTCGGGGAGCTGTTTTTT.

The chain combines TRBV5-1 with TRBJ1-2; 7 nucleotides align to TRBD1. CDR1 and CDR2 from the germline V gene are SGHRS and YFSETQ. CDR3 length equals 15 residues. V lost 0 bases, J lost 7 bases, and 9 bases stayed unmatched. Here the CDR3 DNA reads TGCGCCAGCAGCTTGGAAACAACAGGGGCGGGTGGCTACACCTTC. It codes for CASSLETTGAGGYTF.

The genes are TRBV7-6 and TRBJ1-5; D might be TRBD1 (5 bases). The germline V gene has CDR1 SGHVS and CDR2 FNYEAQ. CDR3 length equals 16 residues. Trimming took off 5 bases at V and 3 bases at J, with 17 bases between the two ends. The CDR3 region has the DNA TGTGCCAGCAGCATTCACAGGAGATTTCTCAATCAGCCCCAGCATTTT. This translates into CASSIHRRFLNQPQHF. Variable domain in full (rest from reference TRBV7-6 and TRBJ1-5): GAGVSQSPRYKVTKRGQDVALRCDPISGHVSLYWYRQALGQGPEFLTYFNYEAQQDKSGLPNDRFSAERPEGSISTLTIQRTEQRDSAMYRCASSIHRRFLNQPQHFGDGTRLSIL.

The chain employs TRBV29-1 and TRBJ1-1; D not resolved. This CDR3 has 14 residues. The germline gives CDR1 SQVTM, CDR2 ANQGSEA. The ends were cut back, 4 bases at V and 6 bases at J, with 18 bases in the middle. The CDR3 DNA reads as TGCAGCGTTGCTACCTTTCAACAGTCAGCTGAAGCTTTCTTT. This sequence encodes CSVATFQQSAEAFF.

The sample holds one count of this clone. CDR3 region: CASSRSDRREQYF. The CDR3 DNA reads TGTGCCAGCAGCCGATCTGACAGACGCGAGCAGTACTTC. The gene calls are TRBV6-5 and TRBJ2-7; maybe TRBD1 (5 bases). The V end was cut by 6 bases, the J end by 6 bases, with 15 bases between. Germline V gives CDR1 MNHEY, CDR2 SVGAGI. The CDR3 covers 13 residues.